The entry that follows covers one T cell receptor (beta chain) sequence. The source of the sample is a study of PD-L1 blockade in urothelial cancer. Study-wide background: Patients, treated from about 2014 onward, received atezolizumab 1,200 mg intravenously every 3 weeks. Median T cell yield from blood was roughly 140,000. At 3 weeks after treatment start (second dose) and again at 6 weeks, blood was analyzed. Patients' prior chemotherapy regimens numbered 0 to 3.

Time point in this sample: pretreatment peripheral blood. Sequencing was performed with immunoSEQ multiplex PCR; in TCRdb, only in-frame clones are kept and a portion is missing. The sample contains 55,000 to 75,000 clones, 80% to 90% of which appear only once. This clonotype was sampled from a man between 65 and 80 years old with urothelial cancer. The input for sequencing was PBMCs, taken around atezolizumab (anti-PD-L1) treatment.

The CDR3 DNA reads as TGTGCCAGCAGTCCCGGGACAGGGCCGATTTATGGCTACACCTTC. It codes for CASSPGTGPIYGYTF. This rearrangement joins TRBV7-2 to TRBJ1-2, with 9 nucleotides matching TRBD1. V shed 6 bases, J shed 5 bases, and the junction held 10 bases outside the gene matches. CDR1 is SGHTA and CDR2 is FQGNSA in the germline V gene. The length of the CDR3 is 15 residues. Combining the CDR3 with reference TRBV7-2 and TRBJ1-2 gives the whole variable domain GAGVSQSPSNKVTEKGKDVELRCDPISGHTALYWYRQSLGQGLEFLIYFQGNSAPDKSGLPSDRFSAERTGGSVSTLTIQRTQQEDSAVYLCASSPGTGPIYGYTFGSGTRLTVV.